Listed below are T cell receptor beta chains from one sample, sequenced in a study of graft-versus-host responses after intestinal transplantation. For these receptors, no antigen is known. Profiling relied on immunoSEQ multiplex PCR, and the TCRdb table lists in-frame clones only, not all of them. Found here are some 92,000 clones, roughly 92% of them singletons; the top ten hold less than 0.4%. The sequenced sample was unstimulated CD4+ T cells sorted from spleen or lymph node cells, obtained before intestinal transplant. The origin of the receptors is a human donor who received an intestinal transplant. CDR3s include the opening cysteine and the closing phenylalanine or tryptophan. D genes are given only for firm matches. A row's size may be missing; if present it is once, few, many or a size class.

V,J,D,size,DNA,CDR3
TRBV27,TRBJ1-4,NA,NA,TGTGCCAGCAGTTTATCTGGGACATACGCAACTAATGAAAAACTGTTTTTT,CASSLSGTYATNEKLFF
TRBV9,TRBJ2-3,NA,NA,TGTGCCAGCAGCCTCGCCGGCCGGTCTACGCAGTATTTT,CASSLAGRSTQYF
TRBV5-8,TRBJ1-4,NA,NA,TGTGCCAGCGAACAGCTCACCTTGCGGAATGAAAAACTGTTTTTT,CASEQLTLRNEKLFF
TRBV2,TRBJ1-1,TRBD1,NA,TGTGCCAGCAGTACTATGACAGGGGGGAGCACTGAAGCTTTCTTT,CASSTMTGGSTEAFF
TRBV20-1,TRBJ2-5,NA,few,TGCAGTGTCCAAGGGGGAGAGACCCAGTACTTC,CSVQGGETQYF
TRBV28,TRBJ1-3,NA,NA,TGTGCCAGCAGTTCCACCAACCAGGGAAACACCATATATTTT,CASSSTNQGNTIYF
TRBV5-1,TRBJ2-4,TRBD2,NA,TGCGCCAGCAGCTTGGTAGGGACTAGCGGGAGGAAAGACATTCAGTACTTC,CASSLVGTSGRKDIQYF
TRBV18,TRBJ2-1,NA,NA,TGTGCCAGCTCACCATTAAACCCCCAGAGAAGCTCCTACAATGAGCAGTTCTTC,CASSPLNPQRSSYNEQFF
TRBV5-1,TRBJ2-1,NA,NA,TGCGCCAGCAGACAGGGAGGCGGTAAGGAGCAGTTCTTC,CASRQGGGKEQFF
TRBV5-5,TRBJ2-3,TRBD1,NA,TGTGCCAGCAGCTTACGACAGGGTAATCTTGATACGCAGTATTTT,CASSLRQGNLDTQYF